This T cell receptor (beta chain) was profiled in a study of metastatic and nonmetastatic thyroid tumors. Looking at the study overall: The study looked at repertoires side by side in blood and in tumor or nodule tissue from malignant and benign thyroid patients.

General study results and limits: Benign nodules were reported to have significantly lower TCR beta diversity than malignant thyroid tumors, in blood and tumor.

The entire patient cohort was treatment-naive prior to thyroid surgery. The germline V gene has CDR1 LNHNV and CDR2 YYDKDF (reference sequence). The junction had 5 bases not matched to a gene; V was cut back by 5 bases and J by 4 bases. This CDR3 is built from 14 residues. With respect to this clone: What it recognizes is unknown.

In the original analysis: A classifier of distant metastasis in papillary thyroid cancer was built from CDR3 differences (across clinicopathological groups). TCRdb reassembled clones from the PCR reads with MiXCR. The V and J calls shown here were made by TCRdb, not taken from the authors' results. The sample lists about 25,000 clones; roughly 20% were seen once. The chain is built from TRBV15 and TRBJ2-7; 10 bases map to TRBD2. This receptor was taken from a female donor with papillary thyroid cancer or a benign thyroid nodule (not recorded which). Some clones in this sample may be carry-over from other donors' samples. Sample: adjacent normal tissue. The DNA for the CDR3 is TGTGCCACCAGCCCCGGGACTAGCGCGTACGAGCAGTACTTC. This codes for CATSPGTSAYEQYF.